The clone carrying this T cell receptor (beta chain) was detected only a few times. The target antigen is unknown. This CDR3 has 14 amino acids. Germline-derived CDR1 and CDR2 are MNHEY and SVGAGI. Trimming took 2 bases from V and 6 from J, leaving 11 bases between them. This sample is drawn from a study of cytomegalovirus exposure and HLA in healthy donors. Whole-study findings and limits: In an earlier analysis, most TCR beta V segments were productive about 87% or about 30% of the time.

A multiplex PCR was run with 60 Vbeta primers and 13 Jbeta primers. Some clones are missing from TCRdb's copy, which holds only in-frame ones; the method was immunoSEQ multiplex PCR. Among some 65,000 clones listed, less than 75% were seen once. This TCR was recovered from a woman in her twenties or thirties in good health and CMV-seronegative. Material for sequencing was PBMCs. The V call is TRBV6-5, the J call TRBJ1-5; possibly TRBD1 for D (5 bases). The chain's CDR3 is CASSYGGAGQPQHF. DNA for the CDR3: TGTGCCAGCAGTTACGGAGGGGCGGGTCAGCCCCAGCATTTT.